A single T cell receptor beta chain is shown here with its context. These data belong to a study of T cell responses to AZD1222 COVID-19 vaccine. Sequencing used immunoSEQ multiplex PCR; TCRdb keeps in-frame clones, though not all of them. The table lists over 200,000 clones, approximately 94% of them singletons. The CDR3 is made up of 16 amino acids. The sample was peripheral blood, taken 28 days after the second dose of the MenACWY control vaccine. This TCR was recovered from an adult who received the MenACWY meningococcal vaccine as a control. The J gene is TRBJ1-1, the V gene TRBV21-1. TRBV21-1 is listed as a pseudogene. The DNA of the CDR3 is TGTGCCAGCAGCAAAGGTGGGGGAGTTAGGAACACTGAAGCTTTCTTT. Its protein is CASSKGGGVRNTEAFF.